What follows describes a single T cell receptor (beta chain). Its antigen is unidentified. The source of the sample is a study of CD8 T cells in ankylosing spondylitis. In TCRdb, the 5' RACE reads were re-called with MiXCR into one record per CDR3 protein. The table lists approximately 150,000 distinct CDR3 sequences, roughly a third of them singletons. Findings of the study overall: Relatively scarce in peripheral blood, disease-linked clones were CD8+.

The receptor was isolated from a male donor with ankylosing spondylitis. The source material was synovial fluid, either unsorted or a sorted T cell fraction (not recorded which).

CDR3 sequence reads: CSAPEGGSSYNEQFF. CDR3 DNA sequence: TGCAGTGCCCCTGAGGGGGGTAGCTCCTACAATGAGCAGTTCTTC. The chain links TRBV20-1 to TRBJ2-1; either TRBD1 or TRBD2 may fit D (6 bases each). This CDR3 contains 15 residues. V was cut by 6 bases and J by 0 bases, with 15 bases left in between. Germline values: CDR1 DFQATT, CDR2 SNEGSKA (reference sequence).